This T cell receptor beta chain emerged from a study of blood T cells in healthy people across ages. Overall study findings and caveats: Bulk PBMC profiling left naive and antigen-experienced comparisons inconclusive.

A sample-barcoded 5' primer and a J-beta primer mix were used in a second PCR of about 7 to 12 cycles. Each cDNA molecule, via a template-switch adaptor with 12 random nucleotides, was tagged. Via MiXCR, TCRdb re-called the 5' RACE reads, giving one row per CDR3 protein. The profile shows some 1 million distinct CDR3 sequences, roughly 45% of them singletons. Germline CDR1 reads MNHEY; CDR2 reads SVGAGI. Trimming shortened V by 5 bases and J by 2 bases, and 12 bases separated the two germline ends. The CDR3 totals 14 residues. Only a few counts were recorded for this clonotype. Its target is unknown. Sequences were obtained from blood. V gene TRBV6-5 combines with J gene TRBJ2-5; D is perhaps TRBD1 (6 bases). The sequence derives from a woman aged 55-70 years in good health. CDR3: CASSTKTGQETQYF. The CDR3 DNA reads TGTGCCAGCAGTACTAAGACAGGACAAGAGACCCAGTACTTC.